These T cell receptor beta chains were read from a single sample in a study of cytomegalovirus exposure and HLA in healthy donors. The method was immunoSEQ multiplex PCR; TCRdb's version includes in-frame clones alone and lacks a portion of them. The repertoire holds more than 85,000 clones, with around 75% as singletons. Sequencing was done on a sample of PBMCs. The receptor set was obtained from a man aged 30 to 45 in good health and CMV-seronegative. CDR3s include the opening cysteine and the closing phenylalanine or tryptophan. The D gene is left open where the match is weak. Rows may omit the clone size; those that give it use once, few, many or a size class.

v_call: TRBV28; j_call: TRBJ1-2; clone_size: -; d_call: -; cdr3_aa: CASSFGNGGYTF; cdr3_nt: TGTGCCAGCAGTTTCGGGAACGGAGGCTACACCTTC
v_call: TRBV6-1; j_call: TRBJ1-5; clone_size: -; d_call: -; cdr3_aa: CASSHETGYQPQHF; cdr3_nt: TGTGCCAGCAGTCACGAAACAGGGTATCAGCCCCAGCATTTT
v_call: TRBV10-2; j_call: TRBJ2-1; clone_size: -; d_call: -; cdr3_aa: CASSAQRRSYNEQFF; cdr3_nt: TGCGCCAGCAGTGCTCAGCGTCGCTCCTACAATGAGCAGTTCTTC
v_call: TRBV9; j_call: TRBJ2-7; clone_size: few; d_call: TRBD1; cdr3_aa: CASSVEGQSSYEQYF; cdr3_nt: TGTGCCAGCAGCGTAGAGGGACAGAGCTCCTACGAGCAGTACTTC
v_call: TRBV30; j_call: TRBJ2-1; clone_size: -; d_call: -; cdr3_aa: CAWSKVLGTRSYNEQFF; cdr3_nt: TGTGCCTGGAGTAAAGTCCTCGGGACTCGCTCCTACAATGAGCAGTTCTTC
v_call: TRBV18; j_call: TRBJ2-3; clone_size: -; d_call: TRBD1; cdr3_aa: CASSPNRGPGTDTQYF; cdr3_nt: TGTGCCAGCTCTCCTAACAGGGGCCCGGGCACAGATACGCAGTATTTT
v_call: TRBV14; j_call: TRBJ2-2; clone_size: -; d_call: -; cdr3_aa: CASSLRSRSLFF; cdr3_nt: TGTGCCAGCAGCCTCAGGTCGCGTTCGCTGTTTTTT
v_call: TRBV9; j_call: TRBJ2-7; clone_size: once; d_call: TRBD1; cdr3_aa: CASSAAQGSPYEQYF; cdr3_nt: TGTGCCAGCAGCGCCGCACAGGGGTCTCCCTACGAGCAGTACTTC
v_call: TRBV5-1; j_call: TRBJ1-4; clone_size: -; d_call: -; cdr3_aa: CASSPATNEKLFF; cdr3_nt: TGCGCCAGCAGTCCGGCAACTAATGAAAAACTGTTTTTT
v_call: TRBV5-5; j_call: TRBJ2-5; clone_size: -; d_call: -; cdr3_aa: CASSFLPGEWETQYF; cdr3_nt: TGTGCCAGCAGCTTTCTCCCAGGGGAGTGGGAGACCCAGTACTTC
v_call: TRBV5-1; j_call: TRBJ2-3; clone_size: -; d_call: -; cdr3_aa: CASNRDPGVKTDTQYF; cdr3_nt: TGCGCCAGCAACCGAGATCCGGGTGTGAAGACAGATACGCAGTATTTT
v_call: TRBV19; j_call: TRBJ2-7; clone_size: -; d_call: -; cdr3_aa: CASKFRLGTYEQYF; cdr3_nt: TGTGCCAGTAAATTCCGACTAGGAACCTACGAGCAGTACTTC
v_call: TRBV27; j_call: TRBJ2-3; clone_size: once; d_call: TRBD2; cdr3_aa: CASSPSERGVTDTQYF; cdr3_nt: TGTGCCAGCAGTCCCAGCGAGCGGGGGGTCACAGATACGCAGTATTTT
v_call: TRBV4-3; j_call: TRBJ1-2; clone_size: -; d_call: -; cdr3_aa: CASSQEATVANYGYTF; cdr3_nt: TGCGCCAGCAGCCAAGAGGCCACAGTCGCAAACTATGGCTACACCTTC
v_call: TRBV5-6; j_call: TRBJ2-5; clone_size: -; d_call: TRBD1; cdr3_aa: CASSWGPGTAEETQYF; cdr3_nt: TGTGCCAGCAGCTGGGGCCCCGGGACAGCAGAAGAGACCCAGTACTTC
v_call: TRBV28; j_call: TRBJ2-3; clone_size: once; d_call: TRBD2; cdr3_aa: CASSYGSWASGRDTQYF; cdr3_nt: TGTGCCAGCAGTTATGGGTCATGGGCTAGCGGGAGAGATACGCAGTATTTT
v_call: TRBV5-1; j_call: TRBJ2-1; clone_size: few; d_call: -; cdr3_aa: CASSNPRSGAGAFLNEQFF; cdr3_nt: TGCGCCAGCAGTAATCCCCGGTCTGGGGCCGGTGCATTCCTCAATGAGCAGTTCTTC
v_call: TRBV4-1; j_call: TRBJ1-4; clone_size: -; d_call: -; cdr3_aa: CASSQLPAPRGPNEKLFF; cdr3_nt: TGCGCCAGCAGCCAATTGCCGGCGCCCCGAGGGCCTAATGAAAAACTGTTTTTT
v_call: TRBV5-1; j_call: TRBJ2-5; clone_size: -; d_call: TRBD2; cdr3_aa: CASSLGISGMLGETQYF; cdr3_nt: TGCGCCAGCAGCCTGGGGATTAGCGGGATGCTGGGGGAGACCCAGTACTTC
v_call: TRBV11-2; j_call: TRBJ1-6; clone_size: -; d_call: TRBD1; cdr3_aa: CASSLPRGSSPLHF; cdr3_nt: TGTGCCAGCAGCTTACCCAGGGGGAGCTCACCCCTCCACTTT
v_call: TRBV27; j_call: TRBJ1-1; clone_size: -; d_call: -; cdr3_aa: CASSLSSPSEAFF; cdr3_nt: TGTGCCAGCAGTTTATCGTCCCCCTCTGAAGCTTTCTTT
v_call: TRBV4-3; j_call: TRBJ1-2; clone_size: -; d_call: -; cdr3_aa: CASSQDLGEGHYGYTF; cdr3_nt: TGCGCCAGCAGCCAAGATCTAGGGGAGGGCCACTATGGCTACACCTTC
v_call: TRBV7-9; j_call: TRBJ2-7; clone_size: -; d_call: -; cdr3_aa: CASSPQRGERQYF; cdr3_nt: TGTGCCAGCAGCCCGCAACGGGGAGAGCGGCAGTACTTC
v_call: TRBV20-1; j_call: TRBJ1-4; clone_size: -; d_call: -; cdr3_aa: CSASGEKLFF; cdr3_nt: TGCAGTGCTAGTGGCGAAAAACTGTTTTTT
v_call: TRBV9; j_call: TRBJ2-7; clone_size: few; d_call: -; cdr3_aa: CASSEGTFDYEQYF; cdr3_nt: TGTGCCAGCAGCGAGGGGACATTCGACTACGAGCAGTACTTC
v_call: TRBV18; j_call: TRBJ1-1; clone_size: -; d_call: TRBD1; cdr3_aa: CASSQSRGLGEAFF; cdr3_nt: TGTGCCAGCTCACAGAGCAGGGGGCTAGGTGAAGCTTTCTTT
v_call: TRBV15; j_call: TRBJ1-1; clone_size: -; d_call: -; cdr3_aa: CATSGQKNTEAFF; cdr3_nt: TGTGCCACCTCTGGACAGAAGAACACTGAAGCTTTCTTT
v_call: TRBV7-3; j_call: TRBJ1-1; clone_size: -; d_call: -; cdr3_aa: CASSPRDTTEAFF; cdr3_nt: TGTGCCAGCAGCCCCCGGGACACCACTGAAGCTTTCTTT
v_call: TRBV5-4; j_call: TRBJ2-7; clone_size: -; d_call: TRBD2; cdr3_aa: CASSYTLSGRSYEQYF; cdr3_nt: TGTGCCAGCAGCTATACCCTGAGCGGGAGGTCTTACGAGCAGTACTTC
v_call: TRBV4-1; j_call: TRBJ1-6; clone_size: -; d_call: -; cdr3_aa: CASKTGSSYNSPLHF; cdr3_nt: TGCGCCAGCAAGACAGGTAGCTCCTATAATTCACCCCTCCACTTT
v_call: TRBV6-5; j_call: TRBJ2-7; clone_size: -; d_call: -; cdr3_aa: CASSYQGTTYEQYF; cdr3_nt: TGTGCCAGCAGTTACCAGGGGACTACCTACGAGCAGTACTTC
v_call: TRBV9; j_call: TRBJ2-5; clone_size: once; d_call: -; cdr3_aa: CASSVGVSRGQETQYF; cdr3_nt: TGTGCCAGCAGCGTAGGGGTCTCTCGGGGCCAAGAGACCCAGTACTTC
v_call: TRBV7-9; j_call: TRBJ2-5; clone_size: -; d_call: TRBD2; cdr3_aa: CASSSRSGGQETQYF; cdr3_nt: TGTGCCAGCAGCTCCCGAAGCGGGGGCCAAGAGACCCAGTACTTC
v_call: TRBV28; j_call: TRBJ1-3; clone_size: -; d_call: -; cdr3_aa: CATAFSGNTIYF; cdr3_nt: TGTGCCACGGCGTTCTCCGGGAACACCATATATTTT
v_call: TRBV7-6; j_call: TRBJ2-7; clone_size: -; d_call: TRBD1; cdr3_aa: CASSPYGRGGTGGRNEQYF; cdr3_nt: TGTGCCAGCAGCCCTTACGGGCGCGGAGGGACAGGGGGCAGGAACGAGCAGTACTTC
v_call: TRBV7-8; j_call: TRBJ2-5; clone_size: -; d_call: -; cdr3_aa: CASSAQEAQYF; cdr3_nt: TGTGCCAGCAGCGCCCAAGAGGCCCAGTACTTC